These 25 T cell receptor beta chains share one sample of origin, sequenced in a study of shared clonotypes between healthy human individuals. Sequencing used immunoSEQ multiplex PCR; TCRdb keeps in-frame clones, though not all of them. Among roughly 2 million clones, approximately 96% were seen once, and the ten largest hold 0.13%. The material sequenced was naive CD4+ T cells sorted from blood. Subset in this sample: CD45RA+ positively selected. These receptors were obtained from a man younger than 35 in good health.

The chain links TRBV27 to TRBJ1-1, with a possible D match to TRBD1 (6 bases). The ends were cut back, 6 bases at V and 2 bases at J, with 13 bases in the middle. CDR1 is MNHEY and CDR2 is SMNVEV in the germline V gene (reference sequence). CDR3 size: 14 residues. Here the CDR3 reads CASRVGQFNTEAFF. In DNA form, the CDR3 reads TGTGCCAGCAGGGTTGGACAGTTCAACACTGAAGCTTTCTTT.

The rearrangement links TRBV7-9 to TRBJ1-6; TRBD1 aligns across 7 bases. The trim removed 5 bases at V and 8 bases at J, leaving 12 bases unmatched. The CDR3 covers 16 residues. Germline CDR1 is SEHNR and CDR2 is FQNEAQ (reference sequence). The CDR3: CASSTTGTEDYSPLHF. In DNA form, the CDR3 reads TGTGCCAGCAGCACGACCGGGACAGAAGATTATTCACCCCTCCACTTT.

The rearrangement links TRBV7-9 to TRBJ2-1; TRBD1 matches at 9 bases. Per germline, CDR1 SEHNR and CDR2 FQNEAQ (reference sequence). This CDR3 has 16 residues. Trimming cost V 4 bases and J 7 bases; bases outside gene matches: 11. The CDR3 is CASSSGTGTGINEQFF. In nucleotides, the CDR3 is TGTGCCAGCAGCTCAGGGACAGGGACGGGAATTAATGAGCAGTTCTTC.

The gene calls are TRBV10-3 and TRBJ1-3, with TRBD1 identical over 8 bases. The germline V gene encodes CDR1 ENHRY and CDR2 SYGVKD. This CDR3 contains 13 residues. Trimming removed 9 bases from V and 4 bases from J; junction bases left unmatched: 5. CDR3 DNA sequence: TGTGCCATTACAGGGGGTGCCGGAAACACCATATATTTT. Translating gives CAITGGAGNTIYF.

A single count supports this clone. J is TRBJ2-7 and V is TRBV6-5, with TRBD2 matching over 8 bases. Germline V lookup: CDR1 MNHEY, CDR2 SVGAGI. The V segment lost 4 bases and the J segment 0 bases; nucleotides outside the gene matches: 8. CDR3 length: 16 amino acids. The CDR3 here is CASSSDSGKASYEQYF. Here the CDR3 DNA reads TGTGCCAGCAGTTCCGATAGCGGGAAAGCCTCCTACGAGCAGTACTTC.

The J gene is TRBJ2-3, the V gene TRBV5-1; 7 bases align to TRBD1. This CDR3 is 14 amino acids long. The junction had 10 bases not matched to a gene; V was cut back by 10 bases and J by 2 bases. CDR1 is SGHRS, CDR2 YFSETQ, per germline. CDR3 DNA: TGCGCCTCCAGCAAGGGACAGCTCACAGATACGCAGTATTTT. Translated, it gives CASSKGQLTDTQYF. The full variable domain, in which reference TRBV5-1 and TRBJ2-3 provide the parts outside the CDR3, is KAGVTQTPRYLIKTRGQQVTLSCSPISGHRSVSWYQQTPGQGLQFLFEYFSETQRNKGNFPGRFSGRQFSNSRSEMNVSTLELGDSALYLCASSKGQLTDTQYFGPGTRLTVL.

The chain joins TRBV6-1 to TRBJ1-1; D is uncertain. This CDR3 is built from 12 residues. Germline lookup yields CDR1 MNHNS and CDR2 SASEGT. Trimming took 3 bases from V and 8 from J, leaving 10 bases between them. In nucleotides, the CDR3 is TGTGCCAGCAGTGATTATGGAACAGAAGCTTTCTTT. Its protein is CASSDYGTEAFF.

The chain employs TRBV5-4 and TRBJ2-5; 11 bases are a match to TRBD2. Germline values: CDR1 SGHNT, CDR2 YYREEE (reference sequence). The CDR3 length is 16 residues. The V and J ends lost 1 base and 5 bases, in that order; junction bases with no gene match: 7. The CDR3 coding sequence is TGTGCCAGCAGCTTGCGTAGCGGGGGGGCTGGTGAGACCCAGTACTTC. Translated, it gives CASSLRSGGAGETQYF.

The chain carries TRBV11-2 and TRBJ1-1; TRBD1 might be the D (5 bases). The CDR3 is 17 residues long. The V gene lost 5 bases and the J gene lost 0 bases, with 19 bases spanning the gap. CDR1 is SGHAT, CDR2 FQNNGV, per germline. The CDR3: CASSHRDGDPLNTEAFF. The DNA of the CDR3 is TGTGCCAGCAGCCACCGGGACGGAGACCCCTTGAACACTGAAGCTTTCTTT. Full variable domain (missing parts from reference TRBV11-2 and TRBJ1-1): EAGVAQSPRYKIIEKRQSVAFWCNPISGHATLYWYQQILGQGPKLLIQFQNNGVVDDSQLPKDRFSAERLKGVDSTLKIQPAKLEDSAVYLCASSHRDGDPLNTEAFFGQGTRLTVV.

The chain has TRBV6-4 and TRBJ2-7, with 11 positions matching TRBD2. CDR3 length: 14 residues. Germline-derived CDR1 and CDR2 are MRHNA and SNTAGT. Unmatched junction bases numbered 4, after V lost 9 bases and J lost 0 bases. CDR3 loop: CARPGLADSYEQYF. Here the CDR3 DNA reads TGTGCCAGACCGGGACTAGCGGACTCCTACGAGCAGTACTTC.

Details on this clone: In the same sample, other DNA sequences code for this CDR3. The DNA for the CDR3 is TGCGCCAGCAGCTTAGGCGGAGACTCCTACAATGAGCAGTTCTTC. It is translated as CASSLGGDSYNEQFF. The chain recombines TRBV5-1 with TRBJ2-1; D not certain. Trimming cost V 2 bases and J 0 bases, with 9 bases left between them. The CDR3 extends over 15 amino acids. Germline V gene data show CDR1 as SGHRS and CDR2 as YFSETQ. Looking up the rest from reference TRBV5-1 and TRBJ2-1 gives the full variable domain: KAGVTQTPRYLIKTRGQQVTLSCSPISGHRSVSWYQQTPGQGLQFLFEYFSETQRNKGNFPGRFSGRQFSNSRSEMNVSTLELGDSALYLCASSLGGDSYNEQFFGPGTRLTVL.

The CDR3 DNA reads as TGTGCCAGCAGCTCGGGGGTACCTGGTTACACCTTC. Residues: CASSSGVPGYTF. V gene TRBV5-5 combines with J gene TRBJ1-2; D is possibly TRBD1 (5 bases). The ends were cut back, 3 bases at V and 11 bases at J, with 14 bases in the middle. The germline V gene has CDR1 SGHKS and CDR2 YYEKEE (reference sequence). This CDR3 has 12 residues.

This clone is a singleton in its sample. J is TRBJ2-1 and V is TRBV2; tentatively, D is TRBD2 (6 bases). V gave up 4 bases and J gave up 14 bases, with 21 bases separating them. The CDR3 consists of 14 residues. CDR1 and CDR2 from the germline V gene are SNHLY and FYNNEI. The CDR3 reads CASSVRPGEVAEFF. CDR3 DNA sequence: TGTGCCAGCAGTGTTCGGCCGGGAGAGGTGGCCGAGTTCTTC.

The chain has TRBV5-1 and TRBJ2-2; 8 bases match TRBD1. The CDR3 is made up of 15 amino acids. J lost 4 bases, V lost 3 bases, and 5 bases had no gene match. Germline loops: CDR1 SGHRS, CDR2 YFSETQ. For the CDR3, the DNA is TGCGCCAGCAGCTCGCAGGGGGCGGGCACCGGGGAGCTGTTTTTT. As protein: CASSSQGAGTGELFF.

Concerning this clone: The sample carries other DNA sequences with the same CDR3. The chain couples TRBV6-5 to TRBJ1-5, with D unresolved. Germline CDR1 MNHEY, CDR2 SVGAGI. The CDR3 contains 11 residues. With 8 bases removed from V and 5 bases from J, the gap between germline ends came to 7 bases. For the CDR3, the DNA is TGTGCCAGCGGGCGTGATCAGCCCCAGCATTTT. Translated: CASGRDQPQHF.

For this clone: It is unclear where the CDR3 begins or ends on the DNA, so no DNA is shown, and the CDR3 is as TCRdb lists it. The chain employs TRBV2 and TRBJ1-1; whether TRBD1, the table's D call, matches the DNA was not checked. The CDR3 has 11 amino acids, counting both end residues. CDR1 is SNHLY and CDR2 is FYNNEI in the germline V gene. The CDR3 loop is CASSVGAGASW.

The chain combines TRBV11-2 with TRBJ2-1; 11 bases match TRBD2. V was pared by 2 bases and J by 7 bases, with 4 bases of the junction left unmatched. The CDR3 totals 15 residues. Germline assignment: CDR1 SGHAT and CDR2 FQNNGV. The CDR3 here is CASSLLAGGLNEQFF. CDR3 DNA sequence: TGTGCCAGCAGCTTACTAGCGGGAGGTTTGAATGAGCAGTTCTTC.

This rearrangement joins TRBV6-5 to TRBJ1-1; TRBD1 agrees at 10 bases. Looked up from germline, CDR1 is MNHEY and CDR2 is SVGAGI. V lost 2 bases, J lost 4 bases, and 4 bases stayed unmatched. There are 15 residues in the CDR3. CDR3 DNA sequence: TGTGCCAGCAGTTACCAGTGGACAGGGGGCACTGAAGCTTTCTTT. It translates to CASSYQWTGGTEAFF.

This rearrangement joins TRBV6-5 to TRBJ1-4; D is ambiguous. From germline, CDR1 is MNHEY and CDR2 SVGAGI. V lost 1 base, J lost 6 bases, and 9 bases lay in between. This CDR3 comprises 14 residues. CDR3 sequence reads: CASSYLHGYEKLFF. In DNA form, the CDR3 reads TGTGCCAGCAGTTACTTACACGGATATGAAAAACTGTTTTTT.

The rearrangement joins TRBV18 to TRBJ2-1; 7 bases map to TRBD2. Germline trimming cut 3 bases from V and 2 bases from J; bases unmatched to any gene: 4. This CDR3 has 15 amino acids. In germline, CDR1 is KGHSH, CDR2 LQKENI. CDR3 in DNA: TGTGCCAGCTCACCCTCACTAGCGACCTACAATGAGCAGTTCTTC. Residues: CASSPSLATYNEQFF.

The DNA of the CDR3 is TGTGCCAGTAGTATCGGGACAGGCTTTAATGAAAAACTGTTTTTT. This sequence encodes CASSIGTGFNEKLFF. The chain combines TRBV19 with TRBJ1-4; 8 nucleotides line up with TRBD1. CDR3 length: 15 amino acids. With 3 bases clipped from V and 4 bases from J, the junction kept 4 bases outside the gene matches. Germline values: CDR1 LNHDA, CDR2 SQIVND (reference sequence).

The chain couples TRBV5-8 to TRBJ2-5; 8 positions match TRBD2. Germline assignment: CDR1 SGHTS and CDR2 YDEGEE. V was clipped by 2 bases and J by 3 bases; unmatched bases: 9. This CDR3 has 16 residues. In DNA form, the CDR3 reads TGTGCCAGCAGCTTTGTGGCTAGCGGGCCGGAAGAGACCCAGTACTTC. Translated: CASSFVASGPEETQYF.

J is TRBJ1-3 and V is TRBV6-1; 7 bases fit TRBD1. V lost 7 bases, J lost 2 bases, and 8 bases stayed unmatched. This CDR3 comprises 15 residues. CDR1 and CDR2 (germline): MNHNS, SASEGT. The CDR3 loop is CASTLDRVPGNTIYF. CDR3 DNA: TGTGCCAGCACCCTTGACAGGGTACCTGGAAACACCATATATTTT.

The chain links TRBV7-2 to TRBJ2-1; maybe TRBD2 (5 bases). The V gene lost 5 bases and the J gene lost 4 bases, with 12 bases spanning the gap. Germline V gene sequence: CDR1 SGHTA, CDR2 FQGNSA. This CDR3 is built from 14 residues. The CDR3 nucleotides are TGTGCCAGCAGCAATCAGGACTGGTACAATGAGCAGTTCTTC. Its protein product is CASSNQDWYNEQFF.

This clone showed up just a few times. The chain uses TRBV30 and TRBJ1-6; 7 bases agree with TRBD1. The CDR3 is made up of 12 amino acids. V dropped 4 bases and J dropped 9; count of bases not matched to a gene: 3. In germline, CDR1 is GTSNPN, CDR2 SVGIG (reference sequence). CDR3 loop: CAWTAGGSPLHF. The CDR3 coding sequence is TGTGCCTGGACGGCAGGGGGTTCACCCCTCCACTTT.